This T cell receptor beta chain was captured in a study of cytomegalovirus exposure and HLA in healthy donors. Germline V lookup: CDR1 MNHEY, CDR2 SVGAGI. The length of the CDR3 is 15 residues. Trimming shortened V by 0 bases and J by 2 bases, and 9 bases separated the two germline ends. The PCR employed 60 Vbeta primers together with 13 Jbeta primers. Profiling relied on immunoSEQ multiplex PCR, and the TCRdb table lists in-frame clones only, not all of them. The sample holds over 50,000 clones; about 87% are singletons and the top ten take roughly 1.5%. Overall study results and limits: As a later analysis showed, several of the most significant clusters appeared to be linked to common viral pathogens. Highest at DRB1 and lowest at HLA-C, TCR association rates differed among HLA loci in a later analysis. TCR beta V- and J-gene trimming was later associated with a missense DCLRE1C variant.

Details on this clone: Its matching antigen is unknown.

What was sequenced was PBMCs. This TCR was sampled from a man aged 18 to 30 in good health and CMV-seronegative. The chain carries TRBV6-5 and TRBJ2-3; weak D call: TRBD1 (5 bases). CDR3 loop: CASSYSIGDTDTQYF. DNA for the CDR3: TGTGCCAGCAGTTACTCGATAGGGGACACAGATACGCAGTATTTT.